The 20 T cell receptor beta chains in this list originate from one sample, sequenced in a study of breast tumors, draining lymph nodes, adjacent tissues. Samples came from axillary lymph nodes draining the breast cancer. A single record per CDR3 protein comes from TCRdb applying MiXCR to the multiplex PCR reads. The sample records 100,000 or so distinct CDR3 sequences, about 20% being singletons. The sample was axillary lymph node tissue. These TCRs come from a female donor with breast cancer. Some clones in this sample may be carry-over from other donors' samples.

Concerning this clonotype itself: Given the absence of the conserved phenylalanine or tryptophan at the CDR3 end, a read error is likely. This chain links TRBV6-1 with TRBJ1-1; D gene unclear. The CDR3 contains 16 residues. V lost 3 bases and J 6 bases, leaving 20 bases between the germline ends. The germline gives CDR1 MNHNS, CDR2 SASEGT. The CDR3: CASSDLIPAIVPEAFS. The CDR3 region has the DNA TGTGCCAGCAGTGACCTTATCCCGGCGATAGTCCCTGAAGCTTTCTCT.

Note on this clonotype: This may arise from a read error, as a much more abundant clone is one base away. The V and J genes are TRBV14 and TRBJ2-2; D gene unclear. CDR3 length: 15 residues. V lost 2 bases to trimming and J lost 6 bases, with 13 bases between them. Germline CDR1 SGHDN, CDR2 FVKESK. Here the CDR3 reads CASSQMGSPAGELFF. CDR3 coding DNA: TGTGCCAGCAGCCAAATGGGATCACCCGCCGGGGAGCTGTTTTTT.

J is TRBJ1-5 and V is TRBV18; the D gene is possibly TRBD1 (5 bases). The CDR3 consists of 14 residues. V gave up 4 bases and J gave up 5 bases, with 12 bases separating them. CDR1 is KGHSH, CDR2 LQKENI, per germline. In DNA, the CDR3 is TGTGCCAGCTCACGGGGGGACTCCTATCAGCCCCAGCATTTT. This translates into CASSRGDSYQPQHF.

The table lists this clonotype with many counts. The chain has TRBV10-3 and TRBJ1-4; no definite D call. V was clipped by 5 bases and J by 4 bases, with 2 bases between them. The CDR3 has 11 residues. Germline V gives CDR1 ENHRY, CDR2 SYGVKD. The CDR3 sequence is CAISNNEKLFF. CDR3 bases: TGTGCCATCAGTAATAATGAAAAACTGTTTTTT.

About this clonotype itself: A read error is possible here, since a much larger clone lies one base away. The V gene is TRBV6-5, the J gene TRBJ2-5; maybe TRBD1 (8 bases). This CDR3 comprises 14 residues. CDR1 MNHEY and CDR2 SVGAGI come from the germline V gene. Deletions cut 7 bases from V and 7 bases from J, with 19 bases between. The CDR3 is CASMSQGGAGTQYF. CDR3 DNA: TGTGCCAGCATGTCACAGGGGGGGGCTGGGACCCAGTACTTC.

Notes on this clonotype: Since a much larger clone is just one base distant, this may be a read error. Likely a read error: the CDR3 ends without its conserved phenylalanine or tryptophan. The rearrangement joins TRBV3-1 to TRBJ2-7; possibly TRBD2 for D (6 bases). Germline CDR1 reads LGHDT; CDR2 reads YNNKEL (reference sequence). V dropped 4 bases and J dropped 7 bases, with 14 bases sitting between them. The CDR3 spans 13 residues. The CDR3, as DNA: TGTGCCAGCAGCCCCCCGAACGGAGGGGAGCAGTACCTC. This gives the protein CASSPPNGGEQYL.

This chain uses TRBV5-6 with TRBJ2-1, with 9 bases that match TRBD2. Germline trimming cut 1 base from V and 0 bases from J; bases unmatched to any gene: 5. Germline loops: CDR1 SGHDT, CDR2 YYEEEE. The CDR3 length is 17 residues. CDR3 protein: CASSLLAGGSSYNEQFF. The DNA of the CDR3 is TGTGCCAGCAGCTTGTTGGCGGGAGGGAGCTCCTACAATGAGCAGTTCTTC.

The chain links TRBV6-1 to TRBJ1-2, with TRBD1 identical over 9 bases. The CDR3 has 14 amino acids. The ends lost 5 bases at V and 2 bases at J; junction bases unmatched: 3. Germline V gene data show CDR1 as MNHNS and CDR2 as SASEGT. The CDR3 DNA reads as TGTGCCAGCAGTTGGGACAGGGACAACTATGGCTACACCTTC. Translating it yields CASSWDRDNYGYTF.

This chain joins TRBV28 and TRBJ1-3; D possibly corresponds to TRBD1 (6 bases). V lost 2 bases and J lost 8, with 13 bases in between. There are 14 residues in the CDR3. From germline, CDR1 is MDHEN and CDR2 SYDVKM. CDR3 sequence (DNA): TGTGCCAGCAGTTTAATTGGGGCAGGGGACACCATATATTTT. Amino acid sequence: CASSLIGAGDTIYF.

This clonotype occurred many times. The chain links TRBV6-5 to TRBJ1-5; D perhaps matches TRBD1 (5 bases). The CDR3 extends over 13 amino acids. Germline V lookup: CDR1 MNHEY, CDR2 SVGAGI. V shed 3 bases and J shed 7 bases, with 10 bases lying between them. CDR3 region: CASSYRGGQPQHF. CDR3 nucleotides: TGTGCCAGCAGTTATCGGGGGGGGCAGCCCCAGCATTTT.

The rearrangement links TRBV2 to TRBJ2-3, with 7 bases lining up with TRBD1. J gave up 4 bases and V 5 bases, and 6 bases lay outside the gene matches. CDR3 length: 14 amino acids. In germline, CDR1 is SNHLY, CDR2 FYNNEI. In DNA form, the CDR3 reads TGTGCCAGCAGTAGACAGGGAATCGCAGATACGCAGTATTTT. Protein: CASSRQGIADTQYF.

In its sample, this clonotype was seen many times. This chain links TRBV7-8 with TRBJ2-1; D ambiguous. The germline V gene has CDR1 SGHVS and CDR2 FQNEAQ. Trimming pared 1 base from V and 3 bases from J, leaving 10 bases between. There are 15 residues in the CDR3. Here the CDR3 reads CASSLDGNNYNEQFF. DNA for the CDR3: TGTGCCAGCAGCTTAGACGGAAACAACTACAATGAGCAGTTCTTC.

This clonotype was recorded many times. V and J are TRBV6-5 and TRBJ2-1; D not resolved. Germline lookup yields CDR1 MNHEY and CDR2 SVGAGI. V lost 0 bases, J lost 7 bases, and 10 bases lay in between. This CDR3 is built from 14 residues. CDR3 sequence reads: CASSYSLKVNEQFF. The CDR3 nucleotides are TGTGCCAGCAGTTACTCGCTAAAGGTGAATGAGCAGTTCTTC.

This clonotype was detected many times. For the CDR3, the DNA is TGCGCCAGCAGCTTGGGAAGTCTGGGGGGCCAAGAGACCCAGTACTTC. Its translation is CASSLGSLGGQETQYF. The chain combines TRBV5-1 with TRBJ2-5; tentative D call: TRBD2 (6 bases). The CDR3 totals 16 residues. CDR1 SGHRS and CDR2 YFSETQ come from the germline V gene. Trimming took 0 bases from V and 1 from J, leaving 13 bases between them.

At least ten counts were recorded for this clonotype. This chain joins TRBV7-8 and TRBJ1-5; weak D call: TRBD1 (5 bases). The CDR3 runs 15 residues. The ends were cut back, 4 bases at V and 3 bases at J, with 13 bases in the middle. The germline V gene encodes CDR1 SGHVS and CDR2 FQNEAQ. The CDR3 nucleotides are TGTGCCAGCAGCTCGTGGGGGACGGCCAATCAGCCCCAGCATTTT. This encodes CASSSWGTANQPQHF.

This clonotype has ten or more counts. The chain carries TRBV20-1 and TRBJ2-1; no clear D. There are 12 residues in the CDR3. V lost 1 base and J 3 bases, leaving 4 bases between the germline ends. Germline V lookup: CDR1 DFQATT, CDR2 SNEGSKA (reference sequence). The CDR3 sequence: CSARGSYNEQFF. The CDR3 coding sequence is TGCAGTGCTAGAGGGAGCTACAATGAGCAGTTCTTC.

This clonotype has a count of ten or more. The chain joins TRBV2 to TRBJ1-5, with D possibly being TRBD1 (5 bases). Between the trimmed V and J ends, which lost 4 bases and 4 bases, there was a span of 14 bases. CDR1 and CDR2 from the germline V gene are SNHLY and FYNNEI. CDR3 length: 15 amino acids. CDR3 amino acids: CASSVRRDRNQPQHF. Written as DNA, the CDR3 is TGTGCCAGCAGTGTCCGACGAGACAGAAATCAGCCCCAGCATTTT.

Notes on this clonotype: A much more abundant neighbour one base away suggests this may be a read error. The chain has TRBV11-3 and TRBJ2-5; no reliable D call. The CDR3 consists of 14 residues. Germline V lookup: CDR1 SGHNT, CDR2 YENEEA. The CDR3 nucleotides read TGTGCCAGCAGCAACCGGACGGCCCAAGAGGCCCAGTACTTC. Translation: CASSNRTAQEAQYF.

This clonotype has a count of ten or more. The chain has TRBV7-9 and TRBJ2-7; D unresolved. Trimming took 3 bases from V and 5 from J, leaving 5 bases between them. This CDR3 is 11 amino acids long. Germline loops: CDR1 SEHNR, CDR2 FQNEAQ (reference sequence). The CDR3 coding sequence is TGTGCCAGCAGCTTTATCGACGAGCAGTACTTC. As protein: CASSFIDEQYF.

Concerning this clonotype: Possible read error: a much larger clone is one base away. The chain couples TRBV3-1 to TRBJ2-3; the D is unclear. There are 15 residues in the CDR3. The germline gives CDR1 LGHDT, CDR2 YNNKEL (reference sequence). The germline V and J ends were trimmed by 0 bases and 0 bases, with 7 bases remaining between them. The CDR3 DNA reads TGTGCCAGCAGCCAAGAGAGGTTTAGCACAGATACGCAGTATTTT. Translating gives CASSQERFSTDTQYF.